This is a list of T cell receptor beta chains from one sample in a study of graft-versus-host responses after intestinal transplantation. Profiled with immunoSEQ multiplex PCR; TCRdb holds only in-frame clones, not every one. This table holds 20,000 to 25,000 clones, 55% to 70% found once. Specimen: alloreactive CD4+ T cells from a mixed lymphocyte reaction culture, collected before intestinal transplant. Receptors originate from a human patient who received an intestinal transplant. The CDR3 runs from the conserved cysteine through the conserved F or W. D genes are given only for firm matches. Size values are once, few and many counts, or a class for expanded clones, and some rows have none.

>NA|TRBD2|TRBJ2-3|TRBV10-3
CAISRTSGNTQYF
TGTGCCATCAGCCGGACTAGCGGGAATACGCAGTATTTT
>few|TRBD2|TRBJ2-7|TRBV10-2
CASREWASGSSRYEQYF
TGCGCCAGCAGGGAGTGGGCTAGCGGGAGTAGTAGGTACGAGCAGTACTTC
>few|TRBD1|TRBJ2-5|TRBV7-7
CASSSIDRGGETQYF
TGTGCCAGCAGCTCGATCGACAGGGGAGGAGAGACCCAGTACTTC
>few|NA|TRBJ1-6|TRBV30
CACRHLQYNSPLHF
TGTGCCTGTAGACACTTACAATATAATTCACCCCTCCACTTT
>NA|TRBD1|TRBJ1-2|TRBV4-1
CASSPNRQGVVYGYTF
TGCGCCAGCAGCCCTAATAGACAGGGGGTCGTCTATGGCTACACCTTC
>NA|TRBD2|TRBJ2-1|TRBV6-5
CASSYSRAGAHNEQFF
TGTGCCAGCAGTTACTCTAGAGCGGGGGCCCACAATGAGCAGTTCTTC
>NA|NA|TRBJ1-5|TRBV30
CAWPTVTDQPQHF
TGTGCCTGGCCTACAGTGACAGATCAGCCCCAGCATTTT
>NA|TRBD2|TRBJ2-1|TRBV13
CASSRRAGISYNEQFF
TGTGCCAGCAGCCGCCGAGCGGGGATTTCCTACAATGAGCAGTTCTTC
>NA|NA|TRBJ1-2|TRBV28
CASSLTGFGYTF
TGTGCCAGCAGTTTAACAGGGTTTGGCTACACCTTC
>NA|TRBD2|TRBJ2-1|TRBV19
CASTASGGAKQFF
TGTGCCAGTACTGCTAGCGGGGGGGCGAAGCAGTTCTTC
>NA|NA|TRBJ2-7|TRBV30
CAWGLYSGQGRIYEQYF
TGTGCCTGGGGGCTCTACTCAGGGCAGGGAAGGATCTACGAGCAGTACTTC
>NA|NA|TRBJ2-3|TRBV6-6
CASSLLWSTDTQYF
TGTGCCAGCAGCCTACTGTGGAGCACAGATACGCAGTATTTT
>medium-sized|NA|TRBJ2-7|TRBV2
CASSEEQVAYEQYF
TGTGCCAGCAGTGAAGAACAGGTGGCCTACGAGCAGTACTTC
>NA|NA|TRBJ2-1|TRBV7-2
CASSSVRETYNEQFF
TGTGCCAGCAGTTCAGTTAGGGAGACCTACAATGAGCAGTTCTTC
>NA|NA|TRBJ1-2|TRBV29-1
CSVTGSGYTF
TGCAGCGTTACAGGGAGTGGCTACACCTTC
>few|TRBD1|TRBJ1-2|TRBV6-1
CASSEGQGYFGYTF
TGTGCCAGCAGTGAGGGACAGGGCTATTTCGGCTACACCTTC
>few|TRBD1|TRBJ2-2|TRBV30
CAWGQGLLTGELFF
TGTGCCTGGGGACAGGGCCTCCTTACCGGGGAGCTGTTTTTT
>NA|NA|TRBJ2-7|TRBV28
CASSSPGSEEQYF
TGTGCCAGCAGTTCCCCAGGGTCGGAGGAGCAGTACTTC
>NA|NA|TRBJ2-2|TRBV7-8
CASSSGPRSPGELFF
TGTGCCAGCAGCTCAGGCCCCCGAAGCCCCGGGGAGCTGTTTTTT
>NA|TRBD1|TRBJ2-1|TRBV4-1
CASSPIGQGTYNEQFF
TGCGCCAGCAGCCCCATCGGACAGGGAACGTACAATGAGCAGTTCTTC
>few|NA|TRBJ1-5|TRBV6-6
CASSYEGQPQHF
TGTGCCAGCAGTTATGAGGGTCAGCCCCAGCATTTT
>NA|NA|TRBJ2-3|TRBV5-1
CASSRGPDTQYF
TGCGCCAGCAGTAGGGGCCCAGATACGCAGTATTTT
>NA|NA|TRBJ1-4|TRBV19
CASSSSGNEKLFF
TGTGCCAGTAGTAGCTCGGGAAATGAAAAACTGTTTTTT